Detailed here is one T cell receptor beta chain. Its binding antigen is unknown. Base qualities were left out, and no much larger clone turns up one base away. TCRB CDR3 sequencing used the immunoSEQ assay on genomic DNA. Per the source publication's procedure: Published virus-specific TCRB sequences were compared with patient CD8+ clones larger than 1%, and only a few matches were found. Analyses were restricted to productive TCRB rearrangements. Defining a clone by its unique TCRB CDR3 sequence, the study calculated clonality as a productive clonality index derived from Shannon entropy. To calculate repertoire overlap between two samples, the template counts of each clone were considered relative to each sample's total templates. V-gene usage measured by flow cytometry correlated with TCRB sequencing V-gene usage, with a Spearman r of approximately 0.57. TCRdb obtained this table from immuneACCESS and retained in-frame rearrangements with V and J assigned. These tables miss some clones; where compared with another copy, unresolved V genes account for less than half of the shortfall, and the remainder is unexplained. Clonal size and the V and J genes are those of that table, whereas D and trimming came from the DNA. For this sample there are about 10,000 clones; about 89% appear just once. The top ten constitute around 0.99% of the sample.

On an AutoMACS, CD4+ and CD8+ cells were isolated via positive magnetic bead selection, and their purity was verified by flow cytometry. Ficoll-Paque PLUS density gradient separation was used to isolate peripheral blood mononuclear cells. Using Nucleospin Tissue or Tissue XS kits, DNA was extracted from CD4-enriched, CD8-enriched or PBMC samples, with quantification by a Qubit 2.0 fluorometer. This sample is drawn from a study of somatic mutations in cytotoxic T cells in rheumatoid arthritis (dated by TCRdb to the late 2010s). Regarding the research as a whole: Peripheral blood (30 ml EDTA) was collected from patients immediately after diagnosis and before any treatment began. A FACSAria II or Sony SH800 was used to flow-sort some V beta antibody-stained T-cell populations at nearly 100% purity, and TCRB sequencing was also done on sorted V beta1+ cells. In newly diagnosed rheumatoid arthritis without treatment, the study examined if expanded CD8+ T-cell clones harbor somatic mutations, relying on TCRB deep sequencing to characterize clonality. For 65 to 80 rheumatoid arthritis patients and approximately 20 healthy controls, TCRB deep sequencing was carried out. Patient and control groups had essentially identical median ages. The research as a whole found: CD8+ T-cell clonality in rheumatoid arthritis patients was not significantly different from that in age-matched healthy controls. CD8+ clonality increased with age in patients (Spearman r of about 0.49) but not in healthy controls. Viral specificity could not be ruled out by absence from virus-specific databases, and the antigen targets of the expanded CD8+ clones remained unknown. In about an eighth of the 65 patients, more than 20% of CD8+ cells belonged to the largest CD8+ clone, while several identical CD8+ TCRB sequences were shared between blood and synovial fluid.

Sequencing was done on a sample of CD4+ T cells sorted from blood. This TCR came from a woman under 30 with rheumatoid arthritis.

The nucleotide sequence is given as TGTGCCAGCAGTTATAGTAAATCGACAGGGGACAGTTACGAGCAGTACTTC. Its protein product is CASSYSKSTGDSYEQYF. The chain couples TRBV28 to TRBJ2-7, and 8 bases in between align with TRBD1. After removal of 4 bases from V and 4 bases from J, the junction retains 15 bases not matched to a gene. The CDR3, cysteine through phenylalanine, is 17 amino acids long. Here the CDR3 DNA is all that survives: 51 bases in frame from base 1. Based on the germline V gene, the CDR1 and CDR2 sequences are MDHEN and SYDVKM.